This T cell receptor beta chain was captured by sequencing in a study of T cells in Graves' hyperthyroidism and ophthalmopathy. Background on the study: Peripheral blood was secured at the point of initial diagnosis, before any treatment.

The CDR3 spans 13 residues. The germline V gene encodes CDR1 KGHSH and CDR2 LQKENI. Patients with uncontrolled infections, other autoimmune diseases, pregnancy or lactation were excluded. Amplified regions were TCR beta CDR3 sequences from RNA transcripts. Initially, a first-round RT-PCR of the TCR CDR3 employed the HTBI primer set. TCRdb passed the multiplex PCR reads through MiXCR, listing each CDR3 protein once. The top ten hold roughly 7.5% of the sample, which has fewer than 350,000 distinct CDR3 sequences, about an eighth seen once. Regarding this clonotype: Its antigen remains unidentified. Sequence at one end of the junction differs from germline and may be a read error.

Study-level results: Most expanded thyroid clonotypes above 0.001 recurred in blood.

Input material: blood. The sequence was collected from a woman in her 30s with Graves' hyperthyroidism that later progressed to Graves' ophthalmopathy. J is TRBJ2-1 and V is TRBV18; D unclear. The chain's CDR3 is CASPPRSYNEQFF. The CDR3 DNA reads as TGTGCCAGCCCACCACGGTCCTACAATGAGCAGTTCTTC.